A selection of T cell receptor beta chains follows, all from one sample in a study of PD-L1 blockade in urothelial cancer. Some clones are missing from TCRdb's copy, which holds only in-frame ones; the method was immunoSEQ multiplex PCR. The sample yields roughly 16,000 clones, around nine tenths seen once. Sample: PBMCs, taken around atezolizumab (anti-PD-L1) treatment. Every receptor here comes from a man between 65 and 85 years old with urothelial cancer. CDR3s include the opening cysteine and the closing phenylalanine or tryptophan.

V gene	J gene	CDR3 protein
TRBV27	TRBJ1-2	CASSLSGSNYGYTF
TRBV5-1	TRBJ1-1	CASSLGQGATEAFF
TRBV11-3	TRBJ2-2	CASSLGATTGELFF
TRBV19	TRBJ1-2	CASSISRNYGYTF
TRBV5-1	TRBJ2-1	CASSQPGGEQFF
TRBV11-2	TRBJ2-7	CASSPLANRALDYEQYF
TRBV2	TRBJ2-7	CASRQTYEQYF
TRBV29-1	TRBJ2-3	CSVSGGGAVGDTQYF
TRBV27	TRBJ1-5	CASSPSTGGNQPQHF
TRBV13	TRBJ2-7	CASSLFGGTPYEQYF
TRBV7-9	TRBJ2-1	CASSVAGGRLIYNEQFF
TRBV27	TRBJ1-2	CASSPGQGRHGYTF
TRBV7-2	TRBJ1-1	CASSFQEGNAEAFF
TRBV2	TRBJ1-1	CASRPGYEAFF
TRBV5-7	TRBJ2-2	CASSFHRAANTGELFF
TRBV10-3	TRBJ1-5	CAINPEVNQPQHF
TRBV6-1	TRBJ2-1	CASREGAGGGEQFF
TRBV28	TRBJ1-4	CASTRRRATNEKLFF
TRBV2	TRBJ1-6	CASSESAGVGSPLHF
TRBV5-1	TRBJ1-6	CASSRGQENSPLHF
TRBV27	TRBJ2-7	CATGSPNHNEQYF
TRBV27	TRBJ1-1	CASSLGTGTMNTEAFF
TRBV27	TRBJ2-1	CASSLLGQGGHFSYNEQFF
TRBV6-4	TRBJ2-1	CASSVLQGWNEQFF
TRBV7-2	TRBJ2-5	CASSLGLAGLETQYF
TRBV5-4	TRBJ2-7	CASSLRQGLHEQYF
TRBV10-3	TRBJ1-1	CAISADRGLGGTEAFF
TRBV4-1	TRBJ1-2	CASSPGQGLTGGYTF
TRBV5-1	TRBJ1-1	CASRKEGQGLVAFF
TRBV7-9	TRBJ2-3	CASSLGGFGADTQYF
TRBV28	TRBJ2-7	CASSTSGIPYEQYF
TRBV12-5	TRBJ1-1	CASGLGRGGWNTEAFF
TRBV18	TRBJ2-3	CASSPPSVGTDTQYF
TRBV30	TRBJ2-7	CAWSQGPYEQYF
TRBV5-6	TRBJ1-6	CASSSGQGASPLHF
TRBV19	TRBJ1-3	CASIQGPSGNTIYF
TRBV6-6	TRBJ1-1	CATTTGGTEAFF
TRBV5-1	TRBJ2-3	CASSLVAPGGGTDTQYF
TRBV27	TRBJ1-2	CASREGPGYYGYTF
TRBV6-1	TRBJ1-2	CASLLDGGSYGYTF
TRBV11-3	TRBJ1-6	CASSKRGGSPLHF
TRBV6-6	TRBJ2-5	CASRTAGEETQYF
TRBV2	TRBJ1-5	CASRDSTSYSNQPQHF
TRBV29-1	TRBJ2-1	CSVEVGLHRDEQFF
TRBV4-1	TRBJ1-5	CASSQETALSNQPQHF
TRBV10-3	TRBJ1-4	CAIRSAEKLFF
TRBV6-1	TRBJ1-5	CASSEFLQGGNQPQHF
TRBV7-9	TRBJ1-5	CASSFVSEPEQHF
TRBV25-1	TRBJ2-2	CATQGARAGELFF
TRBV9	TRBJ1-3	CASSVAQSGGAGNTIYF
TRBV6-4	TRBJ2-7	CASRGNFYEQYF